This record looks at one T cell receptor (beta chain) sequence and its context. The antigen it recognizes is unknown. One base away there is no much larger clone; base qualities are not given. These data originate in a study of cytomegalovirus exposure and HLA in healthy donors (dated 2017 in TCRdb). The study in broad terms: According to a later analysis, one platform produced both the 110 or so validation repertoires and the 666 repertoires of the first cohort. High-throughput TCR immunosequencing, statistical association of individual TCRs with disease status, and machine learning were combined to predict cytomegalovirus infection status. The aim of the study was to test whether cataloging public T cell receptors could identify signatures of past pathogen exposure. Besides the first cohort of roughly 640 subjects, a separate validation cohort made up of about 120 different subjects was used.

Separate from the approximately 730-subject first cohort, the validation cohort of roughly 120 subjects was the group to which the donors belonged. Libraries were constructed by the immunoSEQ multiplex PCR assay. The study's own analysis went as follows. A statistical classification framework was developed to diagnose cytomegalovirus status using the catalog of TCR beta chain sequences. Imported from immuneACCESS, the table was reduced by TCRdb to in-frame sequences with V and J called. These copies leave out some clones; in studies compared against another copy, an unresolved V gene accounts for under half, and the cause of the remainder is not known. V and J calls and clone size are copied from that table; D and trimming were computed from the DNA. For this sample the table gives roughly 130,000 clones, of which about 88% were detected only once. Approximately 1.5% of the sample goes to the ten largest clones.

For CDR1 and CDR2, the germline V gene lists SGHTA and FQGTGA. V loses 5 bases at its end and J loses 9 bases; junction bases beyond the gene matches: 7. Taken from cysteine to phenylalanine, the CDR3 has 14 residues. Of the read, only the CDR3 DNA is kept; its 42 bases are in frame from base 1. The research as a whole found: A later analysis found that TCRs clustered in the first cohort also tended to co-occur in the 95 to 150 validation repertoires, with more than 90% of cluster scores above 0. The classifier was reported to diagnose cytomegalovirus status with high specificity and sensitivity in both the original cohort and the validation cohort. According to the authors, the approach could potentially be generalized to other disease states and immunological phenotypes. In the study, roughly 160 TCR beta chains were listed as associated with cytomegalovirus. A few of the identified cytomegalovirus-associated TCR beta chains were confirmed in vitro to be specific for cytomegalovirus antigens. A later analysis had no HLA typing for the validation cohort, so co-occurrence there was scored across all 130 or so repertoires. Most TCR sequences were seen in very few donors, while some public TCRs were found in many individuals.

Material for sequencing was PBMCs. This chain is built from TRBV7-3 and TRBJ2-1, with 10 junctional bases fitting TRBD2. The origin of this receptor is a man aged 25 to 40 in good health and CMV-seronegative. The CDR3 is CASSRTSGKGEQFF. The DNA sequence is as follows: TGTGCCAGCAGCCGAACTAGCGGGAAGGGTGAGCAGTTCTTC.